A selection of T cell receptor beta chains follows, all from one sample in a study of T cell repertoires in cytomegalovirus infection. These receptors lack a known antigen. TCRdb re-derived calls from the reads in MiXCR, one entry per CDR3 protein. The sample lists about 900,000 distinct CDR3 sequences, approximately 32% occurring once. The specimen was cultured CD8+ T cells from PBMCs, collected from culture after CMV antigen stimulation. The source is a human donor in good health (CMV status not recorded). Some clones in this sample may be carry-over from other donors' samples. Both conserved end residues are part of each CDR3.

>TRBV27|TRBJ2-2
CASSFKGTGELFF
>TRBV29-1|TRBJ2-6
CSVLSGANVLTF
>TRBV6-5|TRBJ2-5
CASSYMGPQETQYF
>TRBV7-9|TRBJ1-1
CASSRPGQGYTEAFF
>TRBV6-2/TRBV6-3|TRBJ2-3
CASSTETSGAWITDTQYF
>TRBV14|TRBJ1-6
CASTHGWNSPLHF
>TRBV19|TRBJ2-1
CASRLAGHNEQFF
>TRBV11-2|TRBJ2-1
CASSLEWRDSINEQFF
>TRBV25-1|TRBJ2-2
CASSLGTFAGELFF
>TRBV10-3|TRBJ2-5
CAISDQILATQETQYF
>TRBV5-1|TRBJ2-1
CASSFGWQGRNNEQFF
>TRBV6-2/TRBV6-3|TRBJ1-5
CASSYPRGRTISNQPQHF
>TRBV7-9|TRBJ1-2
CASSQPGGEDGYTF
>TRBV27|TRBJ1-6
CASSSYNNSPLHF
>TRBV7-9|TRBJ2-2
CASSATGTATGELFF
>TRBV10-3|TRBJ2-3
CAIRPWASGGVLDTQYF
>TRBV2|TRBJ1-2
CASRGDRANYGYTF
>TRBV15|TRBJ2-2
CATSTGQGLTGELFF
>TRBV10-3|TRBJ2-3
CAISGRGLTDTQYF
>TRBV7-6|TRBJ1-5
CASSQGFDQPQHF
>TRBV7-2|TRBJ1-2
CASWADPAVNYGYTF
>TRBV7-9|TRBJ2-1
CASSFPGLENEQFF
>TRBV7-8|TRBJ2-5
CASSTEGLVLLETQYF
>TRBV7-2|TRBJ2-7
CASSLEGATNYEQYF
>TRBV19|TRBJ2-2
CASSWEFANTGELFF
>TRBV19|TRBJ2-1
CATQGGYNEQFF
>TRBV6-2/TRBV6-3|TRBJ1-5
CASSPGHVSQPQHF
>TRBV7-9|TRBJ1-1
CASSWARETEAFF
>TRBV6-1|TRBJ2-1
CASSRTGGDEQFF
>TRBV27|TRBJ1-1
CASGLWAGNTEAFF
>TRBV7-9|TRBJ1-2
CASSPPDSFFGGYTF
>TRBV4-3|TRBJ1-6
CASSPFVESPLHF
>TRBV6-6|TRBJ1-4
CASSYGDSLVF
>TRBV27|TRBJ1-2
CASSLRGYGYTF
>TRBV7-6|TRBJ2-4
CASSLAVAGGKNIQYF
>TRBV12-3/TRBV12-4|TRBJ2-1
CASSSTRVSSYNEQFF
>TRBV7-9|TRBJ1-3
CAINLGVSGNTIYF
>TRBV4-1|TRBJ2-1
CASSQVKSSYNEQFF
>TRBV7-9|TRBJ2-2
CASSLDRDFWTSGELFF
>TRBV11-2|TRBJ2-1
CASSLSVTGGPGKNEQFF
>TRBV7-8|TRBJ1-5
CASSHGHGNQPQHF
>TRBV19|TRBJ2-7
CATSTGGFPQTKAYEQYF
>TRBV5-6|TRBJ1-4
CASSDIGTAGPNEKLFF
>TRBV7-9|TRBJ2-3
CASSHLATGEKDTQYF
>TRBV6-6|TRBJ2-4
CVSSHLGRGENIQYF
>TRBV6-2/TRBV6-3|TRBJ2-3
CASSYFGTVGDTQYF
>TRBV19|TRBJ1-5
CASNEDSNQPQHF
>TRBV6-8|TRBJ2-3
CASSYTAALRASGVSTDTQYF
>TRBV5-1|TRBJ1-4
CASSLQGARTNEKLFF
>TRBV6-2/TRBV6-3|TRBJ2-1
CASSYSVEQFF
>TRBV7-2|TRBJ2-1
CASSLRGGSYNEQFF
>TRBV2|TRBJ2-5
CASMEGGPQETQYF